The source of this TCR beta chain is a study of blood T cell repertoires in COVID-19. Turning to the study itself: Collection of acute and convalescent COVID-19 samples took place in the United States, Italy and Spain. Nucleic acid was either cDNA or gDNA, and it came from T cells, B-cell-depleted T cells, or PBMCs.

In the original workflow: Amplified reference gene primers provided the basis for estimating nucleated cell counts. The data were produced by immunoSEQ multiplex PCR, yet TCRdb's version contains in-frame clones alone and is incomplete. That table supplies the V and J calls and clone size; D and trimming were determined from the DNA. The table has about 80,000 clones, around nine tenths seen once; the top ten hold 4.9%. This CDR3 contains 15 residues. CDR1 SGHNT and CDR2 YYREEE come from the germline V gene (reference sequence). The ends lost 0 bases at V and 4 bases at J; junction bases unmatched: 1.

The chain carries TRBV5-4 and TRBJ1-4, with 9 nucleotides matching TRBD1. This TCR was sampled from an elderly woman with active or convalescent COVID-19. Sequenced: peripheral blood. CDR3 sequence (DNA): TGTGCCAGCAGCTTGGGGGGACAGGGTAATGAAAAACTGTTTTTT. Amino acid sequence: CASSLGGQGNEKLFF. Combining the CDR3 with reference TRBV5-4 and TRBJ1-4 gives the whole variable domain ETGVTQSPTHLIKTRGQQVTLRCSSQSGHNTVSWYQQALGQGPQFIFQYYREEENGRGNFPPRFSGLQFPNYSSELNVNALELDDSALYLCASSLGGQGNEKLFFGSGTQLSVL.